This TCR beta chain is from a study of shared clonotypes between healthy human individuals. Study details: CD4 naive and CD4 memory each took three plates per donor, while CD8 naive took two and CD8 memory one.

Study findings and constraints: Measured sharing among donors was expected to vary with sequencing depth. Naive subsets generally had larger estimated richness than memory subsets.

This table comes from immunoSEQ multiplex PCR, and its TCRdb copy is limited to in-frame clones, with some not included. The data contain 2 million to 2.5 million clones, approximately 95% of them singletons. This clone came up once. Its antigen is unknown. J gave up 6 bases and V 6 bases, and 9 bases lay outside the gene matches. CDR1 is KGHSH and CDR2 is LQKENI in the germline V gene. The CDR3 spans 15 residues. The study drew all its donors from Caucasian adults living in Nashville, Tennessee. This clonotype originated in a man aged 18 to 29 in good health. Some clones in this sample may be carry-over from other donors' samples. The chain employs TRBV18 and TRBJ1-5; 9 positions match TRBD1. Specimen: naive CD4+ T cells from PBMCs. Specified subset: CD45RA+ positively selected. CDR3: CASSPTGGRAQPQHF. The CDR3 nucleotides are TGTGCCAGCTCTCCAACAGGGGGCAGGGCTCAGCCCCAGCATTTT.